The following is a T cell receptor (beta chain) sequence with its context. This entry belongs to a study of T cell responses to AZD1222 COVID-19 vaccine. The CDR3 is made up of 14 amino acids. Germline V lookup: CDR1 SEHNR, CDR2 FQNEAQ (reference sequence). Losses at the gene ends were 6 bases for V and 0 bases for J; bases not matched to a gene: 4. The data were produced by immunoSEQ multiplex PCR, yet TCRdb's version contains in-frame clones alone and is incomplete. The profile covers 200,000 to 250,000 clones, with around 94% appearing a single time and 1.7% taken by the ten largest. This specimen consisted of peripheral blood, obtained 28 days after the second dose of the MenACWY control vaccine. The sequence derives from an adult who received the MenACWY meningococcal vaccine as a control. This chain joins TRBV7-9 and TRBJ1-1; 7 nucleotides line up with TRBD1. CDR3 region: CASRLTGMNTEAFF. The CDR3 DNA reads TGTGCCAGCAGGTTGACAGGGATGAACACTGAAGCTTTCTTT.